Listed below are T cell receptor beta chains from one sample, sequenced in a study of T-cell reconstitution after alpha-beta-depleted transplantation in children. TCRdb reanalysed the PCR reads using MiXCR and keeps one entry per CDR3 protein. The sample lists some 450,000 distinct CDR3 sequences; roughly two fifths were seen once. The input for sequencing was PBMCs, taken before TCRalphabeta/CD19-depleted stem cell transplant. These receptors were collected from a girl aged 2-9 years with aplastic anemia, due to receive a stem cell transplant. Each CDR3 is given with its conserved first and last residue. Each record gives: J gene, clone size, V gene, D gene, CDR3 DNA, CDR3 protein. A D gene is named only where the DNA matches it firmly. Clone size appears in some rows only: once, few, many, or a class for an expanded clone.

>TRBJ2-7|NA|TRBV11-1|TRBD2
TGTGCCAGCAGCTTAATGGCTAGCGGATCCTACGAGCAGTACTTC
CASSLMASGSYEQYF
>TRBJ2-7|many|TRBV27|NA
TGTGCCAGCAGGCACGATGGGGCAACCTACGAGCAGTACTTC
CASRHDGATYEQYF
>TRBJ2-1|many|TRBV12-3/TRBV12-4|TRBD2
TGTGCCAGCAGTTTAGCCTCTAGCGGGCAGTTCTTC
CASSLASSGQFF
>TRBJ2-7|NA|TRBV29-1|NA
TGCAGCGTTGACGACACCCGGGGCTCCTACGAGCAGTACTTC
CSVDDTRGSYEQYF
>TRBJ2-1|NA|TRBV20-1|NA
TGCAGTGCTAGGACGGTAGGATACAATGAGCAGTTCTTC
CSARTVGYNEQFF
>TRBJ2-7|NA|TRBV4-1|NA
TGCGCCAGCAGCCCCCTCGAGGATTCCTCCTACGAGCAGTACTTC
CASSPLEDSSYEQYF
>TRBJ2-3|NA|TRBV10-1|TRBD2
TGCGCCAGCAGTGAGCGGGGAGGTGGAGGAGGACTAGCGGGAGTACGAAGCACAGATACGCAGTATTTT
CASSERGGGGGLAGVRSTDTQYF
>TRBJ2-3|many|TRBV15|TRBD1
TGTGCCACCAGCAGAGATCAAGGACAGGGGACAGATACGCAGTATTTT
CATSRDQGQGTDTQYF
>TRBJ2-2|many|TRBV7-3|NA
TGTGCCAGCAGCTTATTTAAGGGGAACACCGGGGAGCTGTTTTTT
CASSLFKGNTGELFF
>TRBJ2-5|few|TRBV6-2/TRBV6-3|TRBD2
TGTGCCAGCACACCTAGCGGGTTCTTCCAAGAGACCCAGTACTTC
CASTPSGFFQETQYF
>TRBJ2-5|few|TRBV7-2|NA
TGTGCCAGCAGCTTAATCAGGCCGCCGGAGACCCAGTACTTC
CASSLIRPPETQYF
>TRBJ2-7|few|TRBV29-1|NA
TGCAGCGTTGTTCAGGGGACCTACGAGCAGTACTTC
CSVVQGTYEQYF
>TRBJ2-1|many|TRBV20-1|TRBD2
TGCAGTGCCTGGCCTAGCGGGAGAGATGAGCAGTTCTTC
CSAWPSGRDEQFF
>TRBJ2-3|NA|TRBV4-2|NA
TGTGCCAGCAGTGGCAGTGCTAGCACAGATACGCAGTATTTT
CASSGSASTDTQYF
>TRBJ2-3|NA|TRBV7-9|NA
TGTGCCAGCAGCTTCGCTCCACAAACGACTTTCACAGATACGCAGTATTTT
CASSFAPQTTFTDTQYF
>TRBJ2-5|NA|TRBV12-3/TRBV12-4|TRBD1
TGTGCCAGCACCTCCCCCAGGGGGCGAGAGACCCAGTACTTC
CASTSPRGRETQYF
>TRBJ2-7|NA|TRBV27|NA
TGTGCCAGCAGTTTGGCCGGGGTTGCCTACGAGCAGTACTTC
CASSLAGVAYEQYF
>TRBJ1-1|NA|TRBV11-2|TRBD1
TGTGCCAGCAGCCCAAGAGGGGGCCGGGACACTGAAGCTTTCTTT
CASSPRGGRDTEAFF
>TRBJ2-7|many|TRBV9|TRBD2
TGTGCCAGCAGCCGGACTAGCGAGGTATACGAGCAGTACTTC
CASSRTSEVYEQYF
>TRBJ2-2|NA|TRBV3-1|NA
TGTGCCAGCAGCCAACGGGGGACCACCGGGGAGCTGTTTTTT
CASSQRGTTGELFF
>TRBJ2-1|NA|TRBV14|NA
TGTGCCAGCAGCCAAGATGCAGGCGTGTGGGTAAATGAGCAGTTCTTC
CASSQDAGVWVNEQFF
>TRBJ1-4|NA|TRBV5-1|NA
TGCGCCAGCAGCTTGGCCCCGGAGGTTGGTGAAAAACTGTTTTTT
CASSLAPEVGEKLFF
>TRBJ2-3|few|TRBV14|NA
TGTGCCAGCAGCCGGGAGTTCAGAGATACGCAGTATTTT
CASSREFRDTQYF
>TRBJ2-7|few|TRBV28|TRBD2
TGTGCCAGCATGGGGGGGGGCTACGAGCAGTACTTC
CASMGGGYEQYF
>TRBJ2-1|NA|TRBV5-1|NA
TGCGCCAGCAGCGCTAATGCGAGGGATGAGCAGTTCTTC
CASSANARDEQFF
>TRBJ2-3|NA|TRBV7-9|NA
TGTGCCAGCAGCCCCTGGGGGGGCACAGATACGCAGTATTTT
CASSPWGGTDTQYF